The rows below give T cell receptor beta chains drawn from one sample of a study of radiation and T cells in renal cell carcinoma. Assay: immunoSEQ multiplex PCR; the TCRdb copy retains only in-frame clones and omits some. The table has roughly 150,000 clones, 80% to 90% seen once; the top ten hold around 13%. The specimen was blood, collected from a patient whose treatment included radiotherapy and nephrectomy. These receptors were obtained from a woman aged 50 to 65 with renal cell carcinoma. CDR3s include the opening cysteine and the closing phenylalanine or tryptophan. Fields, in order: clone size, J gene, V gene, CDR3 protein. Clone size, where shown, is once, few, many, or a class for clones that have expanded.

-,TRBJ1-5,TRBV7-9,CASSQDINNQPQHF
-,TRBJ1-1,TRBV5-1,CASSEGTATEAFF
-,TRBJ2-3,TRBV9,CASSVGAAADTQYF
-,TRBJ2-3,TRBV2,CASSGGGTYNYF
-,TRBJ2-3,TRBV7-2,CASSSTGNTDTQYF
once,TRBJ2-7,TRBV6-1,CASSEDWGQGSYEQYF
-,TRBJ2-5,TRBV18,CASSPFVETQYF
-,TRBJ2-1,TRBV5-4,CASSSAGTHLGNEQFF
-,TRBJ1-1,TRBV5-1,CASSLGVLAEAFF
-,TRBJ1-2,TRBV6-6,CASSLGTGTYGYTF
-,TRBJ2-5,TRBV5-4,CASKGKVEETQYF
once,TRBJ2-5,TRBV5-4,CASSRPGTGYQETQYF
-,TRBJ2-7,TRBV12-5,CASGLNGYEQYF
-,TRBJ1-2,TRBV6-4,CASRKDRGTFGGYTF
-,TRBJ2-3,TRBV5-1,CASSLTARSTDTQYF
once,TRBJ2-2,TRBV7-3,CASSLGGILPGELFF
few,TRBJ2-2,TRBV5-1,CASSPGLFTGELFF
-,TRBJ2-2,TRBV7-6,CASSAMGGANTGELFF
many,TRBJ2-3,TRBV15,CATSRGRDTQYF
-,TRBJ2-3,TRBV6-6,CASHPTGVTDTQYF
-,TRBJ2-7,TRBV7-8,CASSLRPSGGTYEQYF
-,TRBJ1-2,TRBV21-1,CASSRRQIWTANYGYTF
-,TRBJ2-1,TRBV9,CASSVEGASLDEQFF
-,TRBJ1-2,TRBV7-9,CASSLSPVPDTF
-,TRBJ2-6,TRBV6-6,CASSPGHSGANVLTF
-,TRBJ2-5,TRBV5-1,CASSLGYRVETQYF
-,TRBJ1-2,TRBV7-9,CASSFGGELYGYTF
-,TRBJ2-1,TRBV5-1,CASSLDPASDEQFF
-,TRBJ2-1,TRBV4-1,CASSQDRGLGLSNEQFF
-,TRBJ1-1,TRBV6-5,CASSYSGRGNTEAFF
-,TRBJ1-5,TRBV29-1,CSVEWDRDQPQHF
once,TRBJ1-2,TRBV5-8,CASSQRRYSTANYGYTF
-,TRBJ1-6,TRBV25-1,CASSEWGPTAGSPLHF
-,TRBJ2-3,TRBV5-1,CASSRGLAGTDTQYF
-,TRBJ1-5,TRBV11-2,CASSLGWNSNQPQHF
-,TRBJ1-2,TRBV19,CASSIQGVLDGYTF
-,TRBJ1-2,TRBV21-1,CARDGTSLPDGYTF
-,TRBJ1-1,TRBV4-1,CASSQERVTVEAFF
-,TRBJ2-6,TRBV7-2,CASRFTGTNGLAF
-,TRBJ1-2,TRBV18,CASSPGQGRDYGYTF
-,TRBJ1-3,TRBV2,CATTTGGGNTIYF
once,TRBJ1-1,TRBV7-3,CASSTSEGTEAFF
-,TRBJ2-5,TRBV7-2,CASSSGLPLAGETQYF
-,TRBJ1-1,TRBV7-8,CASSFDNPSWGTEAFF
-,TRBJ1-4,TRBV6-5,CASSYGGSTNEKLFF
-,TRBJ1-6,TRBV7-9,CASSPDRISPLHF
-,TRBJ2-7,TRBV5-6,CASSRQGTSYEQYF
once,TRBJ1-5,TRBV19,CASSIQDRQGQWSQHF
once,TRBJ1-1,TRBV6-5,CASKNRFEAFF
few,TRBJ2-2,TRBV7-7,CASSPGPENTGELFF
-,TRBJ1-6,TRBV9,CASSYRQDNSPLHF
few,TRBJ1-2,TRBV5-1,CASSPGRGNGYGYTF
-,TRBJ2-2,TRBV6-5,CASSYSLAGELFF
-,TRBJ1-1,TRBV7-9,CASSHGDAGAFF
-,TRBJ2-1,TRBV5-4,CASSAGTGGYNEQFF